The 13 T cell receptor beta chains listed next were all sequenced from one sample in a study of read filtering for tumor transcriptome and immune sequencing. The library was built from around 400 ng RNA with molecular barcoded adaptors for alpha/delta and beta/gamma chains. One entry per CDR3 protein results from TCRdb running MiXCR on the reads. This table holds 90,000 or so distinct CDR3 sequences, around a fifth found once. The sample consisted of a population of CD138-negative cells sorted from bone marrow. Source of these receptors: a donor at least 40 years old with multiple myeloma.

This clonotype has ten or more counts. The chain uses TRBV7-2 and TRBJ1-1, with 9 bases that match TRBD1. J lost 4 bases, V lost 7 bases, and 4 bases had no gene match. The length of the CDR3 is 13 residues. The germline CDR1 and CDR2 sequences are SGHTA and FQGNSA. The DNA of the CDR3 is TGTGCCAGCACACAGGGGGCGTTCACTGAAGCTTTCTTT. Protein product: CASTQGAFTEAFF.

This clonotype was found many times. CDR3 in amino acids: CASSFQPNEQYF. The CDR3 nucleotides are TGTGCCAGCAGCTTCCAACCCAACGAGCAGTACTTC. This chain uses TRBV7-3 with TRBJ2-7; D ambiguous. CDR3 length: 12 residues. V was shortened by 3 bases and J by 5 bases, with 8 bases between the two germline ends. Germline values: CDR1 SGHTA, CDR2 FQGTGA. Full variable domain (outside the CDR3, taken from reference TRBV7-3 and TRBJ2-7): GAGVSQTPSNKVTEKGKYVELRCDPISGHTALYWYRQSLGQGPEFLIYFQGTGAADDSGLPNDRFFAVRPEGSVSTLKIQRTERGDSAVYLCASSFQPNEQYFGPGTRLTVT.

V is TRBV28 and J is TRBJ2-7, with TRBD1 identical over 7 bases. Losses at the gene ends were 6 bases for V and 1 base for J; bases not matched to a gene: 6. Germline CDR1 is MDHEN and CDR2 is SYDVKM. The CDR3 is 14 residues long. CDR3 sequence: CASRAGTASYEQYF. CDR3 nucleotides: TGTGCCAGCAGGGCCGGGACAGCTTCCTACGAGCAGTACTTC.

This clonotype occurred many times. V and J are TRBV4-1 and TRBJ1-1, with D possibly being TRBD1 (6 bases). The CDR3 extends over 16 amino acids. The germline CDR1 and CDR2 sequences are MGHRA and YSYEKL. The V end lost 0 bases, the J end lost 1 base, and 12 bases lay between the germline ends. CDR3 bases: TGCGCCAGCAGCCAAGATTTTGGGACATCGAACACTGAAGCTTTCTTT. Residues: CASSQDFGTSNTEAFF.

This clonotype occurred many times. This chain's CDR3 is CASSPRTGTGELFF. Here the CDR3 DNA reads TGTGCCAGCAGCCCCAGGACAGGGACCGGGGAGCTGTTTTTT. V gene TRBV7-2 combines with J gene TRBJ2-2, with 8 bases identical to TRBD1. V dropped 5 bases and J dropped 5; count of bases not matched to a gene: 4. The CDR3 covers 14 residues. The germline gives CDR1 SGHTA, CDR2 FQGNSA.

The chain couples TRBV28 to TRBJ1-5, with D possibly matching TRBD1 (6 bases). Looked up from germline, CDR1 is MDHEN and CDR2 is SYDVKM. CDR3 length: 15 residues. The germline V and J ends were trimmed by 4 bases and 3 bases, with 13 bases remaining between them. The CDR3 sequence is CASSSTGRNNQPQHF. CDR3 DNA: TGTGCCAGCAGTTCTACAGGGAGGAACAATCAGCCCCAGCATTTT. Full variable domain (rest looked up from reference TRBV28 and TRBJ1-5): DVKVTQSSRYLVKRTGEKVFLECVQDMDHENMFWYRQDPGLGLRLIYFSYDVKMKEKGDIPEGYSVSREKKERFSLILESASTNQTSMYLCASSSTGRNNQPQHFGDGTRLSIL.

This clonotype was detected many times. This chain uses TRBV7-9 with TRBJ2-1; D not certain. Germline CDR1 reads SEHNR; CDR2 reads FQNEAQ (reference sequence). With 2 bases removed from V and 13 bases from J, the gap between germline ends came to 6 bases. This CDR3 comprises 10 residues. The CDR3, as DNA: TGTGCCAGCAGCTTAAAAACTCAGTTCTTC. Its protein is CASSLKTQFF.

The sample holds many counts of this clonotype. The V and J genes are TRBV6-5 and TRBJ2-1; 11 nucleotides line up with TRBD2. Losses at the gene ends were 6 bases for V and 2 bases for J; bases not matched to a gene: 9. The CDR3 is 17 amino acids. CDR1 is MNHEY and CDR2 is SVGAGI in the germline V gene. CDR3 residues: CASRQNSGGVPYNEQFF. The DNA for the CDR3 is TGTGCCAGCAGACAAAATAGCGGGGGGGTACCCTACAATGAGCAGTTCTTC.

On this clonotype itself: Mismatch with germline at one junction end may stem from a read error. V usage is TRBV7-9 and J usage is TRBJ2-3, with D uncertain. Germline V gene data show CDR1 as SEHNR and CDR2 as FQNEAQ (reference sequence). CDR3 length equals 11 residues. The CDR3 coding sequence is TGTGCCAGCAGCTTCACAGATACGCAGTGTTTT. Its translation: CASSFTDTQCF. The variable domain in full, completed from reference TRBV7-9 and TRBJ2-3, reads DTGVSQNPRHKITKRGQNVTFRCDPISEHNRLYWYRQTLGQGPEFLTYFQNEAQLEKSRLLSDRFSAERPKGSFSTLEIQRTEQGDSAMYLCASSFTDTQCFGPGTRLTVL.

This clonotype appeared many times. The genes are TRBV20-1 and TRBJ1-5; the D is unclear. The CDR3 sequence is 11 residues long. V gave up 4 bases and J gave up 1 base, with 2 bases separating them. The germline V gene has CDR1 DFQATT and CDR2 SNEGSKA (reference sequence). CDR3 coding DNA: TGCAGTGCTACAAGCAATCAGCCCCAGCATTTT. This sequence encodes CSATSNQPQHF.

V usage is TRBV6-2 or TRBV6-3 and J usage is TRBJ2-3, with 9 nucleotides matching TRBD2. Looked up from germline, CDR1 is MNHEY and CDR2 is SVGEGT. The CDR3 has 16 amino acids. Trimming cost V 2 bases and J 4 bases; bases outside gene matches: 7. The CDR3 DNA reads TGTGCCAGCAGTTACGGCGGGGGGGCTACGGCAGATACGCAGTATTTT. It yields the protein CASSYGGGATADTQYF.

The rearrangement joins TRBV4-1 to TRBJ2-3, with 11 bases identical to TRBD1. Losses at the gene ends were 3 bases for V and 5 bases for J; bases not matched to a gene: 7. The CDR3 consists of 16 residues. Germline loops: CDR1 MGHRA, CDR2 YSYEKL. The CDR3 nucleotides are TGCGCCAGCAGCCATTCGGGACAGGGGGGAGGAGATACGCAGTATTTT. This encodes CASSHSGQGGGDTQYF.

A remark on this clonotype: A much larger clone is a single base away; this may be a read error. The chain combines TRBV5-1 with TRBJ1-1; no reliable D call. The CDR3 is 13 residues long. The germline V gene encodes CDR1 SGHRS and CDR2 YFSETQ. The CDR3 reads CAGSLSLHTEAFF. The CDR3 DNA follows: TGCGCCGGCAGCTTGAGTCTTCACACTGAAGCTTTCTTT.